This TCR beta chain originates from a study of T cell repertoires in cytomegalovirus infection. Overall study context: Recently described HLA-C-restricted plus well-studied HLA-B-restricted CMV epitopes were used. From public TCR beta signatures came an indication of both CMV infection and matching HLA type. General study points: The ex vivo response was dominated by HLA-C-restricted CMV-specific TCR beta clonotypes. The cumulative frequency of public TCR beta families distinguished individuals who carried CMV together with the relevant HLA.

As for this clonotype: Its specificity is unknown.

MiXCR, applied by TCRdb to the reads, yields one record per CDR3 protein. The sample has roughly 200,000 distinct CDR3 sequences, less than 50% seen once. CDR1 is SGHVS and CDR2 is FQNEAQ in the germline V gene. The CDR3 is 16 amino acids. Trimming cost V 1 base and J 3 bases; bases outside gene matches: 4. The chain combines TRBV7-8 with TRBJ1-4, with 8 nucleotides matching TRBD1. The starting material was CD8+ T cells from cultured PBMCs, obtained from culture after CMV antigen stimulation. This receptor was obtained from a human donor in good health (CMV status not recorded). Some clones in this sample may be carry-over from other donors' samples. In DNA form, the CDR3 reads TGTGCCAGCAGCTTAGTTTCAGGGGGCCCTAATGAAAAACTGTTTTTT. Residues: CASSLVSGGPNEKLFF. Full variable domain (missing parts from reference TRBV7-8 and TRBJ1-4): GAGVSQSPRYKVAKRGQDVALRCDPISGHVSLFWYQQALGQGPEFLTYFQNEAQLDKSGLPSDRFFAERPEGSVSTLKIQRTQQEDSAVYLCASSLVSGGPNEKLFFGSGTQLSVL.